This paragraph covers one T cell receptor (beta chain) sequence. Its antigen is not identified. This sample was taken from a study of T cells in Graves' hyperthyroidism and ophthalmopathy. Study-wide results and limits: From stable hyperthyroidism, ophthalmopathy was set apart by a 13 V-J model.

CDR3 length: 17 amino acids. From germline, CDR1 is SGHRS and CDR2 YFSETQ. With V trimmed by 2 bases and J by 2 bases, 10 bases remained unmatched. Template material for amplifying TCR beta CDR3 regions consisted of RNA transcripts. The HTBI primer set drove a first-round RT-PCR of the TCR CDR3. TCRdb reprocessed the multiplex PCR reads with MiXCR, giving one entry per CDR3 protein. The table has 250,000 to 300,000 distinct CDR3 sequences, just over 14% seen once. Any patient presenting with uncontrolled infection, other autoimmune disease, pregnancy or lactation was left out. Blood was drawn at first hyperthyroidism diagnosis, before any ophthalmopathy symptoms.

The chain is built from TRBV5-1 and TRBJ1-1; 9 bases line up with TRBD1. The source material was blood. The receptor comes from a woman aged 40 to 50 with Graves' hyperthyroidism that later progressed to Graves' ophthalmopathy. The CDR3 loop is CASSFVAGTGSNTEAFF. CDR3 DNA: TGCGCCAGCAGCTTCGTCGCCGGGACAGGGTCTAACACTGAAGCTTTCTTT.